This T cell receptor (beta chain) was found in a study of blood T cell repertoires in COVID-19. Study-level background: Researchers got acute and convalescent COVID-19 samples from the United States, Italy and Spain. T cells, B-cell-depleted T cells, or PBMCs supplied cDNA or gDNA.

Germline values: CDR1 LNHDA, CDR2 SQIVND (reference sequence). The CDR3 contains 14 residues. The J segment lost 4 bases and the V segment lost 4 bases, leaving 3 bases of the junction unmatched. This clone was recorded only once. Original analysis: Estimated nucleated cell counts came from reference gene primer amplification. The table came from immunoSEQ multiplex PCR; TCRdb's copy has only in-frame clones and leaves some out. The V and J calls and clone size were taken over from that table, and D and trimming were inferred from the DNA. The sample lists approximately 270,000 clones, 80% to 90% occurring once.

The sample consisted of peripheral blood. The clonotype originates from a man older than 75 with acute or convalescent COVID-19. This chain joins TRBV19 and TRBJ2-1; 8 bases fit TRBD1. This CDR3 reads CASSNRGAYNEQFF. In DNA, the CDR3 is TGTGCCAGTAGTAACAGGGGGGCTTACAATGAGCAGTTCTTC.